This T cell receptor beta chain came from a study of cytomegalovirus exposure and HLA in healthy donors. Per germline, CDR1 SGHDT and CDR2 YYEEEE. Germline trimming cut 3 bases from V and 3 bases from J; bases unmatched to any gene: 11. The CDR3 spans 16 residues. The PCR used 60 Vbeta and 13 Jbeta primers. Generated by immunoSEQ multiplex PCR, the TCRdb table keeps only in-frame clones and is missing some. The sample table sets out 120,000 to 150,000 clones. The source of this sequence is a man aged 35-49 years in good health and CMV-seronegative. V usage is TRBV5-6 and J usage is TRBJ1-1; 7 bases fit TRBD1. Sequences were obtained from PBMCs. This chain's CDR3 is CASSYEQGTYYTEAFF. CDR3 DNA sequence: TGTGCCAGCAGCTACGAACAGGGGACGTATTACACTGAAGCTTTCTTT.